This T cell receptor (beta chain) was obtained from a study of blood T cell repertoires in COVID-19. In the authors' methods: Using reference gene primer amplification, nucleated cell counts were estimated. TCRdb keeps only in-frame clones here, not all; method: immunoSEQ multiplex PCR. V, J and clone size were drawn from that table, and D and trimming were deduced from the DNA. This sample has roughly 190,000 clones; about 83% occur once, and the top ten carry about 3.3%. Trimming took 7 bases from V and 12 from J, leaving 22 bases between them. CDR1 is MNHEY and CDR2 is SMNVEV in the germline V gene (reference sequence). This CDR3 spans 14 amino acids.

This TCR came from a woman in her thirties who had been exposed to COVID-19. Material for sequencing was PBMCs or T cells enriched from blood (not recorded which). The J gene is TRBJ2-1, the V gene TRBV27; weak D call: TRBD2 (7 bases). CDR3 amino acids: CASKGGGDYRAQFF. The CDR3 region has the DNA TGTGCCAGCAAGGGCGGGGGTGACTACAGGGCGCAGTTCTTC.